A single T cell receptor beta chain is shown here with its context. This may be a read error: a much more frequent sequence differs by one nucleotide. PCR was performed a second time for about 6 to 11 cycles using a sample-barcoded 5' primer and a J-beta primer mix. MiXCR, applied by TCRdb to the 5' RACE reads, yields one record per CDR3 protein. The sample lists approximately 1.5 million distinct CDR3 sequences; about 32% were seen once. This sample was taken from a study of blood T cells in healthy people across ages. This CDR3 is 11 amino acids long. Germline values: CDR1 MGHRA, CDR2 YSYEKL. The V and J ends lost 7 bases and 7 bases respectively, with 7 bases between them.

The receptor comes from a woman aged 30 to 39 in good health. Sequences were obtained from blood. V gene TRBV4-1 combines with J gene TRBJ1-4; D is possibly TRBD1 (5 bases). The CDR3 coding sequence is TGCGCCAGCATCGGGGGTGAAAAACTGTTTTTT. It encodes CASIGGEKLFF.